This T cell receptor (beta chain) comes out of a study of blood T cells in healthy people across ages (dated by TCRdb to the mid-2010s). Context from the whole study: In model experiments, template switching captured roughly one uniquely barcoded TCR beta cDNA molecule for every two T cells. To track age-related changes in TCR beta repertoire diversity, the study relied on deep sequencing normalized with unique cDNA molecular identifiers. Four age groups were formed from the donors: young (average roughly 15 years), middle-aged (approximately 39), aged (about 68) and long-lived (82). The study analyzed two additional independent replicas of 1 million unique cDNA reads from the same blood draw for two donors, one aged 18 to 29 and one aged 80 or older. On the study overall, not on this receptor specifically: Because the CMV infection status of the donors was unknown, age-related changes in expanded clonotypes may potentially have been confounded. As age increased, observed TCR beta diversity per million T cells dropped in a roughly linear way, and a significant reduction was already evident by age roughly 36. A strong correlation was found between observed TCR beta diversity and the percentage of naive T cells measured by flow cytometry. Since profiling was done on bulk unsorted PBMCs, naive and antigen-experienced compartments could not be conclusively compared. Estimates of total diversity from one million sequenced T cells were regarded as lower bounds and underestimates. Compared with the aged group, the long-lived group had more naive CD4+ T cells, fewer expanded clones and increased TCR diversity, a pattern suggesting age selection.

The library relied on 5' RACE. Sequencing relied on an Illumina HiSeq 2500. The second PCR ran for about 6 to 12 cycles and used a J-beta primer mix along with a sample-barcoded 5' primer. A unique molecular identifier was introduced onto each TCR beta cDNA molecule by a template-switch 5' adaptor carrying 12 random nucleotides. Each sample yielded at least 3 million CDR3-containing paired-end reads. First-strand cDNA was synthesized from all RNA with the Mint cDNA synthesis kit, primed by a TRBC-specific oligonucleotide. Following uracil-DNA glycosylase treatment, all cDNA underwent a first 18-cycle PCR with the universal primers M1SS and BC2_uni_R. The study's own analysis went as follows. For normalization, 1 million high-quality reads, each with a distinct molecular identifier, were randomly selected from each sample. Reads sharing molecular identifiers were discarded rather than binned into consensus sequences. MiTCR, with a Q25 quality threshold and the strictest error-elimination algorithm, was used for CDR3 identification, clonotype clustering and error correction. A nonparametric unseen species model using Euler transformation provided a lower-bound estimate of total TCR beta diversity. TCRdb passed the public sequencing reads through fastp at Q25 and MiXCR, retaining productive beta sequences. Entries are consolidated by CDR3 protein sequence, retaining the most common genes and DNA. The V and J calls were not made by the authors but by TCRdb's processing. This sample is represented by fewer than 650,000 distinct CDR3 sequences; roughly a quarter of them were singletons. Over 3.5% of the sample comes from the top ten.

The donors were under 40 Caucasian individuals from Russia, aged about 6 to 95 years, who were systemically healthy. Each donor gave ten milliliters of peripheral blood, collected into EDTA-treated Vacutainer tubes. Ficoll-Paque density-gradient centrifugation was used to isolate PBMCs, with at least 7 million per sample. Total RNA was extracted from PBMCs with Trizol reagent, with at least 6 micrograms obtained per sample. For every donor, an aliquot of PBMCs went through flow cytometry to measure the percentages of naive CD45RAhigh/CD27high T cells. This clonotype was found a few times. No antigen is known for it. Base qualities are not provided; no much larger clone lies one nucleotide away. The CDR3 has 15 amino acids, counting the end cysteine and phenylalanine. The kept DNA is CDR3 alone, 45 bases in frame from the first base. V ends up 6 bases short and J 6 bases short, with an unmatched junction base count of 10.

A further study also used this sample, focusing on T cells of mothers and their children. Per that second paper: Donors were nine systemically healthy Caucasian individuals: three mothers and their six children. cDNA synthesis used all of the extracted RNA, with roughly 1.5 ug of RNA in each 15 ul reaction. In the second PCR, sample barcodes and 2-4 random nucleotides were introduced via the M1S primer. Each mother yielded over 9 million TCR beta CDR3 reads and each child 3 million or so reads. In both related and unrelated pairs, thymic selection shapes the output of TCR recombination in a similar way, with inherited differences having only a minor effect. Normalized repertoire overlap was always slightly but never significantly higher in related than unrelated mother-child pairs. Persistent microchimeric T cell clones were not detected, at a sensitivity of around 95 clones per million clonotypes. To look for features that set related mother-child pairs apart from unrelated individuals, the researchers ran deep NGS to compare the TCR beta repertoires of mothers and children. The mean age was roughly 40 +/- 4 years for the mothers and around 10 +/- 4 years for the children. After adapters were ligated using NEBNext reagents, the libraries underwent 100+100 nt paired-end sequencing on an Illumina HiSeq 2000. To prevent cross-contamination, the mother and child libraries were prepared one month apart and sequenced in separate runs. For each donor, between 500,000 and 2,000,000 distinct TCR beta clonotypes were identified. Naive TCR beta clonotypes were estimated from low-frequency clonotypes matched to each donor's FACS-determined naive share, without sorting.

The sequenced sample consisted of blood. The V and J segments used are TRBV12-3 or TRBV12-4 and TRBJ2-1; 8 bases in the middle match TRBD2. The receptor was isolated from a boy between 2 and 10 years old in good health. The DNA is TGTGCCAGCAGCGAAGCGGGGGAGGGTAGCAATGAGCAGTTCTTC. Its protein product is CASSEAGEGSNEQFF.